Listed here is a single TCR beta chain. Its target is not known. This record belongs to a study of monozygotic twins with inflammatory bowel disease. Study outcomes and limitations: IBD patients displayed reduced TCRbeta diversity (inverse Simpson) when set against healthy co-twins. Clonotype sharing was lower in IBD patients than healthy twins, most markedly with disease activity.

Two nested PCRs, roughly 16 and 10 cycles, amplified TCRalpha and TCRbeta cDNA. From its re-call of the 5' RACE reads, TCRdb lists each CDR3 protein once, without DNA. The sample spans 200,000 to 250,000 distinct CDR3 sequences; the ten largest clones claim under 8.5%. The TCR sequence derives from a human donor with ulcerative colitis or Crohn's disease, or a healthy co-twin of an affected twin (not recorded which). Input material: blood.

CDR3 region: CASSQQRNEQFF. V is TRBV7-9 and J is TRBJ2-1. This CDR3 is 12 amino acids long. The germline CDR1 and CDR2 sequences are SEHNR and FQNEAQ (reference sequence).